These 11 T cell receptor beta chains were all obtained from the same sample, sequenced in a study of shared clonotypes between healthy human individuals. Only in-frame clones appear in the TCRdb table, and some are missing; sequencing was by immunoSEQ multiplex PCR. The sample holds about 510,000 clones, 96% seen once. Material for sequencing was naive CD4+ T cells sorted from blood. The subset: CD45RA+ positively selected. The receptors come from a woman aged 30 to 39 in good health.

The chain carries TRBV5-6 and TRBJ1-1, with D maybe TRBD1 (5 bases). The CDR3 is made up of 13 amino acids. The germline V gene encodes CDR1 SGHDT and CDR2 YYEEEE. The V and J ends lost 0 bases and 5 bases respectively, with 8 bases between them. The CDR3 nucleotides read TGTGCCAGCAGCTTGGCAGGGAGGACTGAAGCTTTCTTT. Its translation: CASSLAGRTEAFF.

A note on this clone: At one end the junction does not follow the germline gene, possibly because of a read error. The genes are TRBV5-1 and TRBJ2-7, with 7 bases aligning to TRBD2. CDR3 length equals 17 residues. The germline CDR1 and CDR2 sequences are SGHRS and YFSETQ. CDR3 in DNA: TGCGCCAGCAGCTCCCTTACCGGCGGGAGTCTTACGTCGGAGCCGTACTTC. It translates to CASSSLTGGSLTSEPYF.

The rearrangement joins TRBV28 to TRBJ2-2, with D possibly matching TRBD2 (6 bases). The V end lost 2 bases, the J end lost 5 bases, and 15 bases lay between the germline ends. Germline assignment: CDR1 MDHEN and CDR2 SYDVKM. The CDR3 length is 16 residues. CDR3 coding DNA: TGTGCCAGCAGTTTAAGAGTGGGACGGGGGACCGGGGAGCTGTTTTTT. Translation: CASSLRVGRGTGELFF.

This sequence joins TRBV18 and TRBJ2-5, with D perhaps TRBD1 or TRBD2 (5 bases each). This CDR3 has 15 amino acids. The V end was cut by 3 bases, the J end by 5 bases, with 16 bases between. The V gene's germline CDR1 is KGHSH and CDR2 LQKENI. The CDR3 DNA sequence: TGTGCCAGCTCACCGGGACCGGACGTCCGGGAGACCCAGTACTTC. Translating gives CASSPGPDVRETQYF.

V is TRBV28 and J is TRBJ2-7, with 14 bases lining up with TRBD2. The junction had 8 bases not matched to a gene; V was cut back by 1 base and J by 0 bases. Germline CDR1 MDHEN, CDR2 SYDVKM. The CDR3 length is 19 residues. The DNA for the CDR3 is TGTGCCAGCAGTTTATTAGGACTAGCGGGAGGCACCTTCTCCTACGAGCAGTACTTC. This codes for CASSLLGLAGGTFSYEQYF.

The chain is built from TRBV19 and TRBJ2-1; 7 nucleotides line up with TRBD1. CDR1 and CDR2 (germline): LNHDA, SQIVND (reference sequence). The J segment lost 2 bases and the V segment lost 0 bases, leaving 4 bases of the junction unmatched. The CDR3 is made up of 16 amino acids. In DNA, the CDR3 is TGTGCCAGTAGTATAGATAAGCAGGGGGCCTACAATGAGCAGTTCTTC. Translating it yields CASSIDKQGAYNEQFF.

V gene TRBV19 combines with J gene TRBJ1-5, with TRBD1 matching over 11 bases. Germline V lookup: CDR1 LNHDA, CDR2 SQIVND (reference sequence). CDR3 length equals 15 residues. After removal of 4 bases from V and 5 bases from J, the junction contained 4 bases not matched to a gene. In nucleotides, the CDR3 is TGTGCCAGTAGTACTACGGACAGGGGGCATCAGCCCCAGCATTTT. This codes for CASSTTDRGHQPQHF.

This chain joins TRBV19 and TRBJ1-3, with D unclear. The CDR3 sequence is 15 residues long. CDR1 and CDR2 (germline): LNHDA, SQIVND (reference sequence). The V end lost 5 bases, the J end lost 0 bases, and 11 bases lay between the germline ends. The CDR3 nucleotides read TGTGCCAGTAGTGCGATGTTATTCTCTGGAAACACCATATATTTT. Protein sequence: CASSAMLFSGNTIYF. The entire variable domain, with the rest obtained from reference TRBV19 and TRBJ1-3, is as follows: DGGITQSPKYLFRKEGQNVTLSCEQNLNHDAMYWYRQDPGQGLRLIYYSQIVNDFQKGDIAEGYSVSREKKESFPLTVTSAQKNPTAFYLCASSAMLFSGNTIYFGEGSWLTVV.

This chain joins TRBV28 and TRBJ1-2, with D perhaps matching TRBD1 (6 bases). V was pared by 7 bases and J by 2 bases, with 14 bases between. The CDR3 consists of 14 residues. CDR1 is MDHEN, CDR2 SYDVKM, per germline. CDR3 DNA: TGTGCCAGCAATGAGGGGACACAAAACTATGGCTACACCTTC. This translates into CASNEGTQNYGYTF.

J is TRBJ1-4 and V is TRBV7-8, with a weak D call TRBD1 (5 bases). CDR3 length equals 14 residues. Germline V CDR1 and CDR2: SGHVS, FQNEAQ. V was clipped by 4 bases and J by 8 bases, with 14 bases between them. The CDR3 DNA sequence: TGTGCCAGCAGCTCGTACGGGACCGAAGAAAAACTGTTTTTT. This translates into CASSSYGTEEKLFF.

The chain recombines TRBV27 with TRBJ2-5; D uncertain. The CDR3 has 11 residues. Germline V lookup: CDR1 MNHEY, CDR2 SMNVEV (reference sequence). V was trimmed by 4 bases and J by 4 bases, leaving 4 bases between them. In DNA, the CDR3 is TGTGCCAGCAGTTATCGAGAGACCCAGTACTTC. This encodes CASSYRETQYF.